This T cell receptor (beta chain) emerged from a study of tumor-infiltrating lymphocytes in primary liver carcinoma. This clonotype was detected many times. The investigators made TCR beta cDNA from about 0.45 ug total RNA, using a constant-region primer. Nested multiplex PCR, run for three rounds with slightly modified ARM-PCR, yielded TCR beta libraries. The study ran its first two PCR rounds for roughly 11 cycles each, using TRBV1-TRBV30 forward primers and a C-beta reverse primer. TCRdb re-analysed the multiplex PCR reads in MiXCR, keeping a single row per CDR3 protein. The sample yields 84,000 or so distinct CDR3 sequences, 72% seen once. Co-extracted RNA and DNA came from about 19-30 mg of unsorted bulk tissue. V lost 1 base, J lost 2 bases, and 3 bases stayed unmatched. The CDR3 loop spans 15 amino acids. The germline CDR1 and CDR2 sequences are LGHNA and YNFKEQ.

The TCR originated in a middle-aged man with primary liver carcinoma and hepatitis B virus infection. The V call is TRBV4-2, the J call TRBJ2-3; 7 bases line up with TRBD2. Sequenced: liver tumor tissue from sampling region 1. Documented subset: tumor region T1, superior pole. The CDR3 nucleotides read TGTGCCAGCAGCCAAGCCCTAGCGGTCACAGATACGCAGTATTTT. Translated: CASSQALAVTDTQYF.